Listed below are T cell receptor beta chains from one sample, sequenced in a study of T cell responses to AZD1222 COVID-19 vaccine. Profiling relied on immunoSEQ multiplex PCR, and the TCRdb table lists in-frame clones only, not all of them. Of over 130,000 clones listed, about 91% were seen once; the top ten hold approximately 3.8%. Sample: peripheral blood, taken 28 days after the second AZD1222 dose. The receptors here all came from an adult who received the AZD1222 COVID-19 vaccine. Each CDR3 is given without its conserved first and last residue. The D gene is left open where the match is weak.

V gene	CDR3 length	D gene	CDR3 protein
TRBV5-1	14	-	ASSLETQGKGGELF
TRBV3-1/TRBV3-2	13	TRBD1	ASSSGTGSNQPQH
TRBV9	13	-	ASSVAPTGGEEQY
TRBV6-2/TRBV6-3	13	TRBD1	ASSYSRTGWNEQF
TRBV15	15	TRBD1	ATSRAGTGAGANVLT
TRBV5-5	14	TRBD1	ASSLRTGTGTDTQY
TRBV24-1	13	-	ATSANTGTQETQY
TRBV27	13	TRBD1	ASSFRDRGLNEQF
TRBV18	15	TRBD1	ASSPTGANTGANVLT
TRBV6-5	12	-	ASSIEGANYGYT
TRBV3-1/TRBV3-2	12	TRBD1	ASSLTGANEKLF
TRBV24-1	12	TRBD1	ATSDTTRTGGYT
TRBV5-1	11	TRBD1	ASSLGQGEGYT
TRBV19	10	-	ASSTPRLEQF
TRBV28	12	TRBD1	ASSGPQGPYGYT
TRBV7-2	14	-	ASSLVVQHAGNTIY
TRBV28	11	-	ASRPPSKNGYT
TRBV18	11	-	ASSPRSYDGYT